The 27 T cell receptor beta chains below were found in one sample sequenced in a study of cytomegalovirus exposure and HLA in healthy donors. A multiplex PCR was run with 60 Vbeta primers and 13 Jbeta primers. The protocol was immunoSEQ multiplex PCR, while the TCRdb copy is restricted to in-frame clones and leaves out a portion. Of approximately 120,000 clones listed, 77% are singletons. Sequencing was carried out using PBMCs. Receptors were obtained from a woman aged 35 to 49 in good health and CMV-seropositive.

This clone was recorded once. The rearrangement joins TRBV19 to TRBJ1-4; D is possibly TRBD1 (6 bases). Germline values: CDR1 LNHDA, CDR2 SQIVND (reference sequence). The CDR3 is 15 amino acids. V lost 8 bases to trimming and J lost 0 bases, with 13 bases between them. CDR3 bases: TGTGCCAGTCAGGGCAGGGGATCAACTAATGAAAAACTGTTTTTT. Amino acids: CASQGRGSTNEKLFF.

The chain combines TRBV19 with TRBJ1-2, with TRBD1 matching over 9 bases. Germline V gene lookup returns CDR1 LNHDA and CDR2 SQIVND (reference sequence). The length of the CDR3 is 15 residues. V was clipped by 5 bases and J by 8 bases; unmatched bases: 12. CDR3 sequence (DNA): TGTGCCAGTAGTCCCACAGGACAGGGGCCGGACGGCTACACCTTC. Protein product: CASSPTGQGPDGYTF.

This chain connects TRBV11-2 to TRBJ2-3, with D tentatively TRBD2 (6 bases). This CDR3 comprises 12 residues. Trimming pared 10 bases from V and 6 bases from J, leaving 14 bases between. Germline-derived CDR1 and CDR2 are SGHAT and FQNNGV. The CDR3 DNA sequence: TGTGCCACCCGACTAGTCTCCGATACGCAGTATTTT. Translating it yields CATRLVSDTQYF.

The CDR3 DNA follows: TGTGCCAGCAGCGACAGGTTCTCCTACGAGCAGTACTTC. This sequence encodes CASSDRFSYEQYF. This rearrangement joins TRBV2 to TRBJ2-7; TRBD1 might be the D (6 bases). The V end was cut by 6 bases, the J end by 0 bases, with 9 bases between. CDR3 length: 13 residues. Germline V gives CDR1 SNHLY, CDR2 FYNNEI.

The V call is TRBV11-2, the J call TRBJ2-7; 7 bases line up with TRBD1. This CDR3 region has 14 residues. J was trimmed by 4 bases and V by 3 bases; bases with no gene match: 6. Germline CDR1 is SGHAT and CDR2 is FQNNGV. The CDR3 nucleotides read TGTGCCAGCAGCTTTTCGACAGGGATGTACGAGCAGTACTTC. Protein sequence: CASSFSTGMYEQYF.

The table lists this clone with a few counts. The chain carries TRBV11-2 and TRBJ1-2; D not certain. This CDR3 has 13 amino acids. Germline CDR1 is SGHAT and CDR2 is FQNNGV. V was clipped by 3 bases and J by 6 bases, with 11 bases between them. The CDR3 region is CASSFWALNGYTF. CDR3 nucleotides: TGTGCCAGCAGCTTCTGGGCCCTCAATGGCTACACCTTC.

In its sample, this clone was seen a few times. J is TRBJ2-1 and V is TRBV2; 12 bases match TRBD2. Trimming took 9 bases from V and 0 from J; bases not matched to a gene: 9. CDR3 length equals 17 residues. CDR1 is SNHLY and CDR2 is FYNNEI in the germline V gene. The CDR3 spells CASRGTSGRTSYNEQFF. CDR3 DNA: TGTGCCAGTAGGGGGACTAGCGGGCGAACCTCCTACAATGAGCAGTTCTTC.

CDR3 protein: CASSSGLAGGYEQYF. The CDR3 DNA is TGTGCCAGCAGCTCCGGACTAGCGGGAGGCTACGAGCAGTACTTC. V is TRBV7-6 and J is TRBJ2-7, with TRBD2 matching 14 bases. Germline CDR1 reads SGHVS; CDR2 reads FNYEAQ. The CDR3 is 15 amino acids. With 4 bases clipped from V and 3 bases from J, the junction kept 2 bases outside the gene matches.

The chain combines TRBV19 with TRBJ1-6; 8 bases agree with TRBD1. The J segment lost 7 bases and the V segment lost 3 bases, leaving 2 bases of the junction unmatched. The CDR3 runs to 14 residues. Germline CDR1 and CDR2: LNHDA and SQIVND (reference sequence). CDR3 amino acids: CASSMDRVNSPLHF. DNA for the CDR3: TGTGCCAGTAGTATGGACAGGGTAAATTCACCCCTCCACTTT.

The chain has TRBV5-6 and TRBJ1-5, with D possibly matching TRBD1 (5 bases). Trimming left V 1 base short and J 4 bases short, with 9 bases between. The CDR3 totals 14 residues. CDR1 and CDR2 from the germline V gene are SGHDT and YYEEEE. The CDR3 protein is CASSLRGSNQPQHF. The CDR3, as DNA: TGTGCCAGCAGCTTGCGGGGGTCTAATCAGCCCCAGCATTTT. Combining the CDR3 with reference TRBV5-6 and TRBJ1-5 gives the whole variable domain DAGVTQSPTHLIKTRGQQVTLRCSPKSGHDTVSWYQQALGQGPQFIFQYYEEEERQRGNFPDRFSGHQFPNYSSELNVNALLLGDSALYLCASSLRGSNQPQHFGDGTRLSIL.

This sequence joins TRBV7-2 and TRBJ2-3, with D possibly matching TRBD2 (5 bases). CDR1 is SGHTA and CDR2 is FQGNSA in the germline V gene. V was shortened by 2 bases and J by 2 bases, with 8 bases between the two germline ends. There are 14 residues in the CDR3. The CDR3 DNA sequence: TGTGCCAGCAGCTTAACTAGAGACACAGATACGCAGTATTTT. Its translation is CASSLTRDTDTQYF.

The rearrangement uses TRBV2 and TRBJ1-2, with D perhaps TRBD1 (5 bases). The ends were cut back, 6 bases at V and 4 bases at J, with 12 bases in the middle. The CDR3 runs to 13 residues. Looked up from germline, CDR1 is SNHLY and CDR2 is FYNNEI. CDR3 nucleotides: TGTGCCAGCAGGGGGACTTCCCTCTATGGCTACACCTTC. This translates into CASRGTSLYGYTF.

The chain uses TRBV11-2 and TRBJ2-7; 7 positions agree with TRBD2. Germline V gene data show CDR1 as SGHAT and CDR2 as FQNNGV. This CDR3 contains 16 residues. The J segment lost 7 bases and the V segment lost 5 bases, leaving 17 bases of the junction unmatched. Here the CDR3 reads CASSQETSPVSGEQYF. In DNA form, the CDR3 reads TGTGCCAGCAGCCAGGAGACTAGCCCCGTGTCTGGGGAGCAGTACTTC.

V is TRBV5-1 and J is TRBJ2-5; 10 nucleotides align to TRBD1. The closer fit of TRBJ2-7 to the DNA end suggests the J call may be wrong. Per the germline V gene, CDR1 is SGHRS and CDR2 is YFSETQ. The CDR3 has 14 residues. The CDR3 here is CASTMTGGTHEQYF. CDR3 DNA sequence: TGCGCCAGCACTATGACAGGGGGCACCCACGAGCAGTACTTC.

The sample holds a few counts of this clone. The chain links TRBV2 to TRBJ1-2, with a weak D call TRBD1 (6 bases). This CDR3 has 13 residues. Germline CDR1 and CDR2: SNHLY and FYNNEI. V was shortened by 9 bases and J by 2 bases, with 13 bases between the two germline ends. The CDR3 region is CASSRDINYGYTF. In nucleotides, the CDR3 is TGTGCCAGTAGCCGGGACATCAACTATGGCTACACCTTC.

In this sample, this clone turned up many times. This chain connects TRBV4-2 to TRBJ2-7; no clear D. V gave up 5 bases and J gave up 0 bases, with 14 bases separating them. CDR3 size: 15 residues. From germline, CDR1 is LGHNA and CDR2 YNFKEQ. In DNA form, the CDR3 reads TGTGCCAGCAGCTTAGACCCGACTTTCTCCTACGAGCAGTACTTC. This translates into CASSLDPTFSYEQYF.

This chain links TRBV28 with TRBJ2-3, with 8 bases aligning to TRBD1. The V segment lost 4 bases and the J segment 2 bases; nucleotides outside the gene matches: 5. The CDR3 extends over 15 amino acids. Germline V gene data show CDR1 as MDHEN and CDR2 as SYDVKM. CDR3 residues: CASSSGTGFTDTQYF. In nucleotides, the CDR3 is TGTGCCAGCAGTTCCGGGACAGGCTTCACAGATACGCAGTATTTT.

The CDR3 region is CASSLGSSYEQYF. The CDR3 DNA reads as TGTGCCAGCAGCTTGGGCAGCTCCTACGAGCAGTACTTC. The gene calls are TRBV5-4 and TRBJ2-7; no clear D gene. This CDR3 contains 13 residues. The ends were cut back, 0 bases at V and 0 bases at J, with 4 bases in the middle. Germline V gene data show CDR1 as SGHNT and CDR2 as YYREEE (reference sequence).

This chain uses TRBV4-2 with TRBJ2-3; D is perhaps TRBD2 (5 bases). Between the trimmed V and J ends, which lost 0 bases and 2 bases, there was a span of 9 bases. The CDR3 totals 15 residues. The germline V gene has CDR1 LGHNA and CDR2 YNFKEQ. The CDR3 DNA reads TGTGCCAGCAGCCAAGATGGAGCGGTCACAGATACGCAGTATTTT. The encoded protein is CASSQDGAVTDTQYF.

This clone was detected a few times. The sample has other DNA sequences that encode this CDR3 too. This chain links TRBV6-5 with TRBJ1-2, with D maybe TRBD1 (5 bases). CDR3 length: 12 amino acids. The V gene lost 4 bases and the J gene lost 8 bases, with 11 bases spanning the gap. Germline CDR1 reads MNHEY; CDR2 reads SVGAGI. The CDR3 sequence is CASSSGTLGYTF. As DNA, the CDR3 is TGTGCCAGCAGTTCCGGGACTCTCGGCTACACCTTC.

This clone was picked up one time. This chain uses TRBV5-1 with TRBJ2-1; D not resolved. This CDR3 is built from 15 residues. Trimming removed 3 bases from V and 5 bases from J, with 15 bases in between. Germline V CDR1 and CDR2: SGHRS, YFSETQ. The CDR3 nucleotides are TGCGCCAGCAGCTACGCCTTACTCCAACACAATGAGCAGTTCTTC. Protein sequence: CASSYALLQHNEQFF. Complete variable domain (other parts from reference TRBV5-1 and TRBJ2-1): KAGVTQTPRYLIKTRGQQVTLSCSPISGHRSVSWYQQTPGQGLQFLFEYFSETQRNKGNFPGRFSGRQFSNSRSEMNVSTLELGDSALYLCASSYALLQHNEQFFGPGTRLTVL.

This rearrangement joins TRBV5-1 to TRBJ2-5, with 10 bases that match TRBD1. The CDR3 spans 13 residues. Trimming cost V 7 bases and J 5 bases; bases outside gene matches: 5. Looked up from germline, CDR1 is SGHRS and CDR2 is YFSETQ. The CDR3 nucleotides are TGCGCCAGCGGGGACAGGGGAGGGGAGACCCAGTACTTC. This codes for CASGDRGGETQYF.

The J gene is TRBJ2-1, the V gene TRBV28, with 9 bases that match TRBD2. V gave up 4 bases and J gave up 5 bases; unmatched junction bases: 12. Germline V CDR1 and CDR2: MDHEN, SYDVKM. This CDR3 has 17 residues. The CDR3 region is CASSSEGSGGSHNEQFF. In nucleotides, the CDR3 is TGTGCCAGCAGTTCTGAAGGTAGCGGGGGATCCCACAATGAGCAGTTCTTC.

The chain combines TRBV18 with TRBJ2-2; 7 bases are shared with TRBD1. This CDR3 comprises 15 residues. With V trimmed by 8 bases and J by 2 bases, 8 bases remained unmatched. CDR1 is KGHSH, CDR2 LQKENI, per germline. CDR3 nucleotide sequence: TGTGCCAGCATTCGGGACAGCTTAAACACCGGGGAGCTGTTTTTT. It is translated as CASIRDSLNTGELFF.

The chain links TRBV5-1 to TRBJ2-7, with 7 bases aligning to TRBD1. This CDR3 has 14 residues. Germline V CDR1 and CDR2: SGHRS, YFSETQ. V was pared by 4 bases and J by 3 bases, with 7 bases of the junction left unmatched. The chain's CDR3 is CASSPSDRFYEQYF. The CDR3 DNA follows: TGCGCCAGCAGCCCCTCGGACAGGTTCTACGAGCAGTACTTC.

The chain links TRBV27 to TRBJ1-1; no clear D. The CDR3 runs 14 residues. Germline assignment: CDR1 MNHEY and CDR2 SMNVEV (reference sequence). V shed 6 bases and J shed 5 bases, with 16 bases lying between them. The DNA for the CDR3 is TGTGCCAGCAGGCCCGCCCGCCGGTCTACTGAAGCTTTCTTT. It translates to CASRPARRSTEAFF.

The chain joins TRBV5-1 to TRBJ2-5; a weak D match, TRBD1 (5 bases). Germline CDR1 and CDR2: SGHRS and YFSETQ. The CDR3 is 13 residues long. V shed 4 bases and J shed 5 bases, with 12 bases lying between them. CDR3 protein: CASSMDIMETQYF. CDR3 sequence (DNA): TGCGCCAGCAGCATGGACATCATGGAGACCCAGTACTTC.